The rows below give T cell receptor beta chains drawn from one sample of a study of blood T cells in healthy people across ages. TCRdb independently ran MiXCR on the 5' RACE reads; one entry per CDR3 protein. The sample has some 1.6 million distinct CDR3 sequences, 34% seen once. Sequenced sample: blood. Receptor source: a woman between 25 and 40 years old in good health. The CDR3 runs from the conserved cysteine through the conserved F or W.

>TRBJ2-4|TRBV2
CASRKIRPGQKVHTRTVAKNIQYF
>TRBJ2-5|TRBV7-9
CASRLGGPGRETQYF
>TRBJ2-1|TRBV20-1
CSARKLAGGYNEQFF
>TRBJ2-7|TRBV28
CASSLPDYTPSNF
>TRBJ2-3|TRBV6-2/TRBV6-3
CASSYPFGLAEGPADTQYF
>.|TRBV6-6
CASRYGQALWETQYF
>TRBJ2-3|TRBV5-6
CASSSGREYAYTQYF
>TRBJ2-1|TRBV28
CASSFPGGRNEQFF
>TRBJ1-1|TRBV12-3/TRBV12-4
CASSLRGKGSGDTEAFF
>TRBJ2-3|TRBV6-1
CASPSDTDTQYF
>TRBJ2-5|TRBV27
CASSLISVVGETQYF
>TRBJ2-7|TRBV29-1
CSVLKGGSSYEQYF
>TRBJ1-4|TRBV7-6
CASSKTNERLFF
>TRBJ1-4|TRBV5-1
CASSWGAGGNEKLFF
>TRBJ2-1|TRBV9
CASSSRLAPTYNEQFF
>TRBJ1-2|TRBV27
CASRDYYGYTF
>TRBJ2-1|TRBV7-6
CASSLVMTGSSYNEQFF
>TRBJ2-7|TRBV20-1
CSARIPGLAGDEQYF
>TRBJ2-3|TRBV5-1
CASSFKGGRDTQYF
>TRBJ2-1|TRBV7-9
CASNLRLESEQFF
>TRBJ2-1|TRBV12-3/TRBV12-4
CASRFLGLSPYNEQFF
>TRBJ1-1|TRBV3-1
CASSLQSWGTEAFF
>TRBJ2-3|TRBV3-1
CASSQDTQATQYF
>TRBJ2-7|TRBV9
CASSGDSGRDAYEQYF
>TRBJ1-2|TRBV12-3/TRBV12-4
CASSFRLGAGGGYTF
>TRBJ2-3|TRBV7-3
CAGSYGTSGSVRDTQYF
>TRBJ2-5|TRBV20-1
CSASSGAGGETQYF